This T cell receptor beta chain comes out of a study of T cell repertoires in cytomegalovirus infection. TCRdb re-called the reads through MiXCR, storing one row per CDR3 protein. Found here are approximately 750,000 distinct CDR3 sequences, 35% to 40% of them singletons; the top ten hold 2.5% to 3%. Study-wide points: Summed frequency of shared TCR beta families picked out CMV carriers who also had the relevant HLA.

Germline loops: CDR1 MNHEY, CDR2 SVGAGI. This CDR3 spans 15 amino acids. With V trimmed by 0 bases and J by 9 bases, 5 bases remained unmatched. This clonotype has more than one count but fewer than ten. The antigen remains unidentified. Material for sequencing was PBMCs. The genes are TRBV6-5 and TRBJ2-1, with 10 bases identical to TRBD1. This TCR was recovered from a human donor in good health (CMV status not recorded). Some clones in this sample may be carry-over from other donors' samples. Written as DNA, the CDR3 is TGTGCCAGCAGTTACTCTGGACAGGGGGTCGGTGAGCAGTTCTTC. Translated: CASSYSGQGVGEQFF.